These 27 T cell receptor beta chains came from one sample sequenced in a study of T cell responses to AZD1222 COVID-19 vaccine (dated by TCRdb to the early 2020s). The sample's time point label is to be understood as: baseline before first vaccination. The method behind the library was the immunoSEQ multiplex PCR assay. TCRdb re-hosts the immuneACCESS table, in-frame sequences only. Its copies lack some clones; in the studies checked, an unresolved V gene accounts for under half of them, and the cause for the rest is not known. For this sample the table gives about 100,000 clones, of which 85% to 90% were detected only once. Around 17% of the sample is held by the ten biggest clonotypes. The sequences come from peripheral blood, collected on day 0 of AZD1222 vaccination. The receptor set was obtained from an adult in good health.

The chain recombines TRBV2 with TRBJ2-7, with 9 bases that match TRBD1. Germline lookup yields CDR1 SNHLY and CDR2 FYNNEI. V shed 6 bases and J 5 bases; nucleotides not matched to a gene: 17. This CDR3 region has 17 residues. In nucleotides, the CDR3 is TGTGCCAGCAGCCATGAAGCGTCGGGACAGGGAGTCGACGAGCAGTACTTC. It codes for CASSHEASGQGVDEQYF.

This clone was detected once. The chain has TRBV27 and TRBJ2-7; 8 bases line up with TRBD2. Germline CDR1 reads MNHEY; CDR2 reads SMNVEV (reference sequence). Trimming removed 5 bases from V and 0 bases from J; junction bases left unmatched: 9. This CDR3 region has 16 residues. This chain's CDR3 is CASSVWDRGGSYEQYF. The CDR3 coding sequence is TGTGCCAGCAGTGTATGGGATCGGGGGGGCTCCTACGAGCAGTACTTC.

The chain employs TRBV2 and TRBJ1-2; 7 positions agree with TRBD1. Unmatched junction bases numbered 7, after V lost 3 bases and J lost 9 bases. Germline CDR1 and CDR2: SNHLY and FYNNEI. This CDR3 is 13 amino acids long. The CDR3 sequence: CASSDTGALSYTF. In nucleotides, the CDR3 is TGTGCCAGCAGTGATACAGGGGCTTTGAGCTACACCTTC.

The chain is built from TRBV28 and TRBJ2-6; D unresolved. V lost 1 base to trimming and J lost 3 bases, with 10 bases between them. The CDR3 totals 16 residues. Looked up from germline, CDR1 is MDHEN and CDR2 is SYDVKM. The CDR3: CASSLSHGFGANVLTF. CDR3 nucleotides: TGTGCCAGCAGTTTATCCCACGGGTTTGGGGCCAACGTCCTGACTTTC. Full variable domain (remainder filled in from reference TRBV28 and TRBJ2-6): DVKVTQSSRYLVKRTGEKVFLECVQDMDHENMFWYRQDPGLGLRLIYFSYDVKMKEKGDIPEGYSVSREKKERFSLILESASTNQTSMYLCASSLSHGFGANVLTFGAGSRLTVL.

This rearrangement joins TRBV12-3 or TRBV12-4 to TRBJ1-5, with TRBD1 matching 7 bases. This CDR3 has 13 residues. The trim removed 6 bases at V and 7 bases at J, leaving 6 bases unmatched. The CDR3 sequence: CASRQGSGQPQHF. The CDR3 DNA follows: TGTGCCAGCAGACAGGGGTCAGGGCAGCCCCAGCATTTT.

The rearrangement joins TRBV3-1 (or the pseudogene TRBV3-2) to TRBJ1-1, with TRBD1 as a possible D gene (6 bases). The CDR3 contains 14 residues. Trimming pared 5 bases from V and 5 bases from J, leaving 15 bases between. Germline V lookup: CDR1 LGHDT, CDR2 YNNKEL (reference sequence). For the CDR3, the DNA is TGTGCCAGCAGCTTAGGAATCAGGGGAACTGAAGCTTTCTTT. It specifies CASSLGIRGTEAFF.

Only one count was recorded for this clone. This rearrangement joins TRBV7-3 to TRBJ1-2; 11 bases are shared with TRBD1. Germline loops: CDR1 SGHTA, CDR2 FQGTGA. This CDR3 spans 13 amino acids. V lost 5 bases to trimming and J lost 8 bases; unmatched junction nucleotides: 4. CDR3 nucleotide sequence: TGTGCCAGCAGCCTGGGACAGGGGGAGGGCTACACCTTC. Translating it yields CASSLGQGEGYTF. Full variable domain (outside the CDR3, taken from reference TRBV7-3 and TRBJ1-2): GAGVSQTPSNKVTEKGKYVELRCDPISGHTALYWYRQSLGQGPEFLIYFQGTGAADDSGLPNDRFFAVRPEGSVSTLKIQRTERGDSAVYLCASSLGQGEGYTFGSGTRLTVV.

The chain uses TRBV28 and TRBJ1-2; D is possibly TRBD1 (5 bases). Germline CDR1 reads MDHEN; CDR2 reads SYDVKM. This CDR3 region has 17 residues. V was shortened by 1 base and J by 4 bases, with 19 bases between the two germline ends. The CDR3 spells CASSLFSGKGTSYGYTF. The CDR3 DNA reads as TGTGCCAGCAGTTTATTTAGCGGAAAAGGGACCTCCTATGGCTACACCTTC.

The chain couples TRBV6-6 to TRBJ2-3; TRBD2 aligns across 7 bases. With 5 bases clipped from V and 4 bases from J, the junction kept 12 bases outside the gene matches. Germline CDR1 MNHNY, CDR2 SVGAGI (reference sequence). This CDR3 spans 16 amino acids. The CDR3: CASSRLARQAADTQYF. The CDR3 nucleotides are TGTGCCAGCAGTCGACTAGCTCGACAAGCAGCAGATACGCAGTATTTT.

The chain couples TRBV29-1 to TRBJ2-3, with a tentative D call TRBD1 (5 bases). In germline, CDR1 is SQVTM, CDR2 ANQGSEA. Trimming cost V 4 bases and J 14 bases, with 16 bases left between them. The CDR3 contains 11 residues. The CDR3 here is CSVGLGPMGYF. DNA of the CDR3: TGCAGCGTTGGCTTGGGGCCTATGGGGTATTTT.

The CDR3 nucleotides are TGTGCCAGCAAGGGGAAGGGGACACTGTTTTTT. Protein sequence: CASKGKGTLFF. This chain joins TRBV6-5 and TRBJ1-4; a possible D gene is TRBD1 (5 bases). The CDR3 is 11 amino acids. V lost 7 bases to trimming and J lost 13 bases, with 13 bases between them. Germline V gene data show CDR1 as MNHEY and CDR2 as SVGAGI.

This chain links TRBV14 with TRBJ2-3, with 9 bases fitting TRBD1. V was pared by 2 bases and J by 4 bases, with 7 bases of the junction left unmatched. The CDR3 length is 16 residues. The germline gives CDR1 SGHDN, CDR2 FVKESK. The chain's CDR3 is CASSQRGQGWPDTQYF. Here the CDR3 DNA reads TGTGCCAGCAGCCAAAGGGGACAGGGATGGCCAGATACGCAGTATTTT.

The chain recombines TRBV2 with TRBJ2-7; 9 bases line up with TRBD2. Germline lookup yields CDR1 SNHLY and CDR2 FYNNEI. The CDR3 is 14 residues long. The trim removed 2 bases at V and 12 bases at J, leaving 11 bases unmatched. In DNA form, the CDR3 reads TGTGCCAGCAGTGAAAGTAGCGGGAGTTCAAGGTTGTACTTC. Its translation is CASSESSGSSRLYF.

The J gene is TRBJ1-2, the V gene TRBV6-4, with 7 nucleotides matching TRBD1. V gave up 3 bases and J gave up 4 bases; unmatched junction bases: 8. This CDR3 region has 15 residues. The germline gives CDR1 MRHNA, CDR2 SNTAGT. For the CDR3, the DNA is TGTGCCAGCAGTGAATTCACCGGGACAGCCTATGGCTACACCTTC. Its protein product is CASSEFTGTAYGYTF.

The J gene is TRBJ1-1, the V gene TRBV20-1; D remains ambiguous. The ends were cut back, 3 bases at V and 0 bases at J, with 8 bases in the middle. This CDR3 comprises 13 residues. Per the germline V gene, CDR1 is DFQATT and CDR2 is SNEGSKA (reference sequence). For the CDR3, the DNA is TGCAGTGCTAGTCTGATCCTGAACACTGAAGCTTTCTTT. Its translation: CSASLILNTEAFF.

This chain joins TRBV28 and TRBJ2-7; tentative D call: TRBD2 (5 bases). Germline V gene sequence: CDR1 MDHEN, CDR2 SYDVKM. With 2 bases removed from V and 4 bases from J, the gap between germline ends came to 15 bases. This CDR3 contains 15 residues. The DNA for the CDR3 is TGTGCCAGCAGTTTACCGGGAACTGATCTTTACGAGCAGTACTTC. This encodes CASSLPGTDLYEQYF.

The chain has TRBV9 and TRBJ2-3, with 14 bases aligning to TRBD2. Per germline, CDR1 SGDLS and CDR2 YYNGEE. J was trimmed by 6 bases and V by 2 bases; bases with no gene match: 14. The CDR3 sequence is 19 residues long. CDR3 bases: TGTGCCAGCAGCGTCTCAGGACTAGCGGGGGGACCGGTTTCGGATACGCAGTATTTT. This encodes CASSVSGLAGGPVSDTQYF. The entire variable domain, with the rest obtained from reference TRBV9 and TRBJ2-3, is as follows: DSGVTQTPKHLITATGQRVTLRCSPRSGDLSVYWYQQSLDQGLQFLIQYYNGEERAKGNILERFSAQQFPDLHSELNLSSLELGDSALYFCASSVSGLAGGPVSDTQYFGPGTRLTVL.

J is TRBJ1-5 and V is TRBV18, with 9 positions matching TRBD1. The CDR3 has 17 residues. Germline values: CDR1 KGHSH, CDR2 LQKENI. Germline trimming cut 4 bases from V and 3 bases from J; bases unmatched to any gene: 10. This chain's CDR3 is CASSLFRQGGNNQPQHF. The CDR3, as DNA: TGTGCCAGCTCACTGTTCCGACAGGGGGGAAACAATCAGCCCCAGCATTTT.

J is TRBJ2-3 and V is TRBV10-3, with D perhaps TRBD2 (5 bases). Germline lookup yields CDR1 ENHRY and CDR2 SYGVKD. Trimming shortened V by 6 bases and J by 0 bases, and 13 bases separated the two germline ends. The CDR3 loop spans 15 amino acids. Here the CDR3 reads CAISGGAVSTDTQYF. CDR3 sequence (DNA): TGTGCCATCAGCGGAGGAGCGGTTAGCACAGATACGCAGTATTTT.

This clone was picked up one time. V gene TRBV6-1 combines with J gene TRBJ1-6, with D perhaps TRBD1 (6 bases). V lost 3 bases and J lost 10, with 13 bases in between. Germline values: CDR1 MNHNS, CDR2 SASEGT. The length of the CDR3 is 14 residues. The CDR3 bases are TGTGCCAGCAGTGACAGCAGGGGATCATCACCCCTCCACTTT. Its translation is CASSDSRGSSPLHF.

This chain connects TRBV19 to TRBJ2-2, with 14 bases matching TRBD2. With 4 bases clipped from V and 7 bases from J, the junction kept 11 bases outside the gene matches. CDR1 is LNHDA and CDR2 is SQIVND in the germline V gene (reference sequence). The CDR3 consists of 18 residues. CDR3 DNA sequence: TGTGCCAGTAGTAACCCGACTAGCGGGAGGGCTCATAGCGGGGAGCTGTTTTTT. Protein sequence: CASSNPTSGRAHSGELFF.

As to this clone: Other DNA sequences in the sample encode the same CDR3. The chain is built from TRBV29-1 and TRBJ1-1; D possibly corresponds to TRBD1 (6 bases). The germline gives CDR1 SQVTM, CDR2 ANQGSEA. This CDR3 is built from 13 residues. V was cut by 6 bases and J by 0 bases, with 11 bases left in between. The CDR3 loop is CSVETGMNTEAFF. The CDR3 nucleotides are TGCAGCGTCGAAACAGGGATGAACACTGAAGCTTTCTTT.

The rearrangement joins TRBV7-3 to TRBJ1-1; D is perhaps TRBD1 (5 bases). The CDR3 has 14 amino acids. The V gene's germline CDR1 is SGHTA and CDR2 FQGTGA. V was shortened by 4 bases and J by 3 bases, with 12 bases between the two germline ends. CDR3 residues: CASSSPGRDTEAFF. The CDR3 bases are TGTGCCAGCAGCTCCCCGGGACGAGACACTGAAGCTTTCTTT.

The rearrangement joins TRBV12-3 or TRBV12-4 to TRBJ1-4; no clear D gene. The CDR3 loop spans 11 amino acids. Trimming pared 6 bases from V and 5 bases from J, leaving 4 bases between. The CDR3, as DNA: TGTGCCAGCAGCGCGAATGAAAAACTGTTTTTT. Residues: CASSANEKLFF.

The chain carries TRBV6-2 or TRBV6-3 and TRBJ2-1; D call uncertain. The CDR3 loop spans 14 amino acids. The ends were cut back, 3 bases at V and 4 bases at J, with 10 bases in the middle. CDR1 and CDR2 from the germline V gene are MNHEY and SVGEGT. The CDR3 sequence is CASSYGGRYNEQFF. DNA of the CDR3: TGTGCCAGCAGTTATGGTGGCAGATACAATGAGCAGTTCTTC.

V is TRBV28 and J is TRBJ1-1, with a tentative D call TRBD1 (6 bases). This CDR3 comprises 14 residues. V dropped 8 bases and J dropped 7 bases, with 20 bases sitting between them. In germline, CDR1 is MDHEN, CDR2 SYDVKM. CDR3 sequence reads: CASLVIRRGLEAFF. In DNA form, the CDR3 reads TGTGCCAGCCTAGTGATACGCAGGGGACTTGAAGCTTTCTTT.

This rearrangement joins TRBV21-1 to TRBJ2-5. TRBV21-1 is termed a pseudogene. This CDR3 contains 14 residues. Written as DNA, the CDR3 is TGTGCCAGCAGCAAAGTGGTTCTCAACGAGACCCAGTACTTC. Amino acids: CASSKVVLNETQYF.